This TCR beta chain originates from a study of OX40 agonist ivuxolimab in advanced cancers. Overall study: Mean age approximately 59 years, range roughly 20 to 85; nearly 85% male. Three partial responders included one hepatocellular carcinoma patient and two cutaneous melanoma patients.

This clone showed up just once. Antigen specificity is unknown. TCRdb's table, derived via immunoSEQ multiplex PCR, lists solely in-frame clones and lacks some. The data contain approximately 9,500 clones, 66% of them seen just once; the ten biggest clones take up about 24%. V lost 1 base to trimming and J lost 5 bases; unmatched junction nucleotides: 5. The CDR3 is 17 residues long. Germline V gene data show CDR1 as SGHTA and CDR2 as FQGTGA. General study findings and limits: Clonal expansion was seen in CD4+ and CD8+ blood T cells by week 6 at 0.1 to 3.0 mg/kg. It was not determined which antigens were specifically recognized by the peripheral T cells that had undergone clonal expansion.

Sequenced here: CD4+ or CD8+ T cells sorted from blood, sampled in a trial of the OX40 agonist ivuxolimab. The TCR was taken from an adult with an advanced solid tumor such as melanoma, head and neck, liver or kidney cancer. The rearrangement uses TRBV7-3 and TRBJ2-2, with 12 positions matching TRBD2. CDR3 sequence reads: CASSLRGLAGKTGELFF. CDR3 sequence (DNA): TGTGCCAGCAGCTTAAGAGGACTAGCGGGAAAAACCGGGGAGCTGTTTTTT.